Presented here are 24 T cell receptor beta chains from one specimen sequenced in a study of blood T cells in healthy people across ages. Next came a second PCR, run for roughly 7 to 12 cycles, which used a sample-barcoded 5' primer along with a J-beta primer mix. TCRdb reprocessed the 5' RACE reads via MiXCR and lists one record per CDR3 protein. This table holds about 780,000 distinct CDR3 sequences, 25% to 30% found once. A further study also used this sample, focusing on T cells of mothers and their children.

Input material: blood. All receptors derive from a boy between 5 and 17 years old in good health.

The table lists this clonotype with a few counts. The chain joins TRBV6-5 to TRBJ1-2, with D unresolved. CDR3 size: 16 residues. From germline, CDR1 is MNHEY and CDR2 SVGAGI. Trimming left V 0 bases short and J 4 bases short, with 15 bases between. The chain's CDR3 is CASSYSKVDSRYGYTF. The CDR3 DNA sequence: TGTGCCAGCAGTTACTCGAAAGTAGACTCCCGCTATGGCTACACCTTC.

This chain joins TRBV3-1 and TRBJ2-7; 9 bases match TRBD2. Germline lookup yields CDR1 LGHDT and CDR2 YNNKEL (reference sequence). This CDR3 has 15 residues. Losses at the gene ends were 4 bases for V and 4 bases for J; bases not matched to a gene: 8. DNA of the CDR3: TGTGCCAGCAGCCCAGCGGCGGGGGGGCAATACGAGCAGTACTTC. Protein product: CASSPAAGGQYEQYF.

A word on this clonotype: An end of the junction differs from the germline gene, which may be a read error. This CDR3 reads CAISEYPKGGIVQTQYF. The CDR3 region has the DNA TGTGCCATCAGCGAGTATCCCAAAGGGGGGATTGTGCAGACCCAGTACTTC. This chain links TRBV10-3 with TRBJ2-5; D might be TRBD1 or TRBD2, each matching 6 bases. Germline assignment: CDR1 ENHRY and CDR2 SYGVKD. The CDR3 has 17 residues.

V gene TRBV20-1 combines with J gene TRBJ2-3; D uncertain. Germline CDR1 DFQATT, CDR2 SNEGSKA (reference sequence). The CDR3 loop spans 12 amino acids. V lost 3 bases and J 2 bases, leaving 6 bases between the germline ends. CDR3 bases: TGCAGTGCTAGGGGCCTCACAGATACGCAGTATTTT. Protein sequence: CSARGLTDTQYF.

The V gene is TRBV5-6, the J gene TRBJ1-1; the D is unclear. Germline-derived CDR1 and CDR2 are SGHDT and YYEEEE. The CDR3 length is 14 residues. Trimming left V 1 base short and J 6 bases short, with 13 bases between. The CDR3 reads CASSLRAGVAEAFF. CDR3 in DNA: TGTGCCAGCAGCTTGAGGGCCGGGGTCGCTGAAGCTTTCTTT.

This rearrangement joins TRBV28 to TRBJ2-7, with 9 bases fitting TRBD2. The CDR3 contains 16 residues. The ends lost 5 bases at V and 5 bases at J; junction bases unmatched: 13. Germline V gene data show CDR1 as MDHEN and CDR2 as SYDVKM. As DNA, the CDR3 is TGTGCCAGCAGTGCGGGGGGGAATTATGGTATGCACGAGCAGTACTTC. Its protein is CASSAGGNYGMHEQYF.

CDR3 protein: CASSSPGLSRGLETQYF. The CDR3 bases are TGTGCCAGCAGCTCCCCCGGGCTGTCGCGGGGGCTAGAGACCCAGTACTTC. V is TRBV7-2 and J is TRBJ2-7, with D perhaps TRBD2 (7 bases). The end of the DNA fits TRBJ2-5 better, so the J call may be wrong. The CDR3 is made up of 17 amino acids. Germline-derived CDR1 and CDR2 are SGHTA and FQGNSA.

The chain couples TRBV7-2 to TRBJ2-1; 9 bases agree with TRBD2. CDR1 is SGHTA, CDR2 FQGNSA, per germline. The CDR3 is 16 residues long. The ends lost 0 bases at V and 3 bases at J; junction bases unmatched: 3. The CDR3 DNA reads as TGTGCCAGCAGCTTAGCGCTTAGCGGGGGCTACAATGAGCAGTTCTTC. It translates to CASSLALSGGYNEQFF.

This clonotype was detected a few times. The chain is built from TRBV2 and TRBJ2-5; no clear D. Germline V gives CDR1 SNHLY, CDR2 FYNNEI. V shed 8 bases and J shed 9 bases, with 16 bases lying between them. CDR3 size: 12 residues. CDR3 nucleotides: TGTGCCAGCCACCGACGGCCCACGGCCCAGTACTTC. Protein product: CASHRRPTAQYF.

This clonotype has only a few counts. This sequence joins TRBV6-6 and TRBJ2-1; no reliable D call. The tail of the sequence fits TRBJ2-7 better, so the J call may be wrong. Germline CDR1 is MNHNY and CDR2 is SVGAGI (reference sequence). This CDR3 contains 13 residues. This CDR3 reads CASSTDGIYEQYF. The CDR3 DNA is TGTGCCAGCAGTACCGACGGCATCTACGAGCAGTACTTC.

This clonotype was seen more than once but under ten times. The gene calls are TRBV2 and TRBJ1-2; D is possibly TRBD1 (6 bases). The germline V gene has CDR1 SNHLY and CDR2 FYNNEI. The CDR3 is 15 amino acids. V dropped 7 bases and J dropped 2 bases, with 17 bases sitting between them. This CDR3 is CASMLIPGANYGYTF. In nucleotides, the CDR3 is TGTGCCAGCATGTTGATTCCAGGGGCGAACTATGGCTACACCTTC.

This clonotype was seen more than once but under ten times. The V gene is TRBV24-1, the J gene TRBJ2-5; 7 nucleotides match TRBD1. Matching the DNA end better, TRBJ2-7 makes the J call doubtful. This CDR3 is built from 17 residues. Germline V gives CDR1 KGHDR, CDR2 SFDVKD. CDR3 sequence: CATSDSRGQAPPGEQYF. In nucleotides, the CDR3 is TGTGCCACCAGTGATTCCCGAGGACAGGCCCCTCCTGGCGAGCAGTACTTC.

This chain connects TRBV5-1 to TRBJ2-3; TRBD2 agrees at 9 bases. The CDR3 has 16 amino acids. In germline, CDR1 is SGHRS, CDR2 YFSETQ. Losses at the gene ends were 0 bases for V and 0 bases for J; bases not matched to a gene: 2. In DNA, the CDR3 is TGCGCCAGCAGCTTGGGAAGCGGGGGGAGCACAGATACGCAGTATTTT. Translating it yields CASSLGSGGSTDTQYF.

This clonotype was recorded a few times. V usage is TRBV7-9 and J usage is TRBJ2-7; TRBD1 matches 8 bases. J gave up 5 bases and V 8 bases, and 5 bases lay outside the gene matches. Germline V gives CDR1 SEHNR, CDR2 FQNEAQ (reference sequence). The CDR3 contains 12 residues. CDR3 nucleotide sequence: TGTGCCAGCGGCGCGACAGGGGACGAGCAGTACTTC. Protein product: CASGATGDEQYF. The full variable domain, in which reference TRBV7-9 and TRBJ2-7 provide the parts outside the CDR3, is DTGVSQNPRHKITKRGQNVTFRCDPISEHNRLYWYRQTLGQGPEFLTYFQNEAQLEKSRLLSDRFSAERPKGSFSTLEIQRTEQGDSAMYLCASGATGDEQYFGPGTRLTVT.

This clonotype was counted at least ten times. The rearrangement links TRBV18 to TRBJ2-2; TRBD1 matches at 9 bases. V dropped 6 bases and J dropped 7; count of bases not matched to a gene: 9. CDR1 and CDR2 from the germline V gene are KGHSH and LQKENI. This CDR3 has 15 residues. In DNA, the CDR3 is TGTGCCAGCTCGCAACGTGGACAGGGGCACGGGGAGCTGTTTTTT. This codes for CASSQRGQGHGELFF.

This clonotype has just a few counts. V usage is TRBV5-1 and J usage is TRBJ2-7; a weak D match, TRBD2 (6 bases). The CDR3 extends over 13 amino acids. The V end lost 7 bases, the J end lost 1 base, and 12 bases lay between the germline ends. From germline, CDR1 is SGHRS and CDR2 YFSETQ. This chain's CDR3 is CASAGTASYEQYF. CDR3 coding DNA: TGCGCCAGCGCCGGGACTGCTTCCTACGAGCAGTACTTC.

This clonotype was seen a handful of times. The chain employs TRBV20-1 and TRBJ2-5, with D possibly matching TRBD1 (5 bases). The CDR3 length is 13 residues. Per the germline V gene, CDR1 is DFQATT and CDR2 is SNEGSKA (reference sequence). The V gene lost 5 bases and the J gene lost 0 bases, with 10 bases spanning the gap. In DNA form, the CDR3 reads TGCAGTGCTCCCAAGACAGACCAAGAGACCCAGTACTTC. Encoded protein: CSAPKTDQETQYF.

J is TRBJ2-3 and V is TRBV28, with D perhaps TRBD1 (9 bases). Germline-derived CDR1 and CDR2 are MDHEN and SYDVKM. V was trimmed by 6 bases and J by 4 bases, leaving 20 bases between them. The CDR3 totals 16 residues. CDR3 sequence: CASSPGTGRGADTQYF. CDR3 nucleotide sequence: TGTGCCAGCAGCCCTGGGACAGGGCGGGGGGCAGATACGCAGTATTTT. The full variable domain, rest sourced from reference TRBV28 and TRBJ2-3, is DVKVTQSSRYLVKRTGEKVFLECVQDMDHENMFWYRQDPGLGLRLIYFSYDVKMKEKGDIPEGYSVSREKKERFSLILESASTNQTSMYLCASSPGTGRGADTQYFGPGTRLTVL.

There are many counts of this clonotype. The rearrangement links TRBV11-2 to TRBJ2-5, with no clear D. The germline V gene has CDR1 SGHAT and CDR2 FQNNGV. This CDR3 comprises 12 residues. Deletions cut 3 bases from V and 5 bases from J, with 7 bases between. In nucleotides, the CDR3 is TGTGCCAGCAGCTTTGACGGGGAGACCCAGTACTTC. This gives the protein CASSFDGETQYF.

This clonotype has a handful of counts. The rearrangement uses TRBV15 and TRBJ2-5; a weak D match, TRBD1 (7 bases). The J call may be incorrect, as the DNA end agrees better with TRBJ2-1. CDR1 is LNHNV and CDR2 is YYDKDF in the germline V gene (reference sequence). This CDR3 comprises 14 residues. The CDR3 nucleotides are TGTGCCACCAGCAGAGTGCAGGGGGGCAATGAGCAGTTCTTC. This gives the protein CATSRVQGGNEQFF.

V usage is TRBV6-5 and J usage is TRBJ2-5; TRBD2 agrees at 9 bases. The germline gives CDR1 MNHEY, CDR2 SVGAGI. The V segment lost 3 bases and the J segment 4 bases; nucleotides outside the gene matches: 12. This CDR3 is 17 amino acids long. The CDR3 DNA is TGTGCCAGCAGTTATACCCATGGCGGGGGGGCCGTAGAGACCCAGTACTTC. Translation: CASSYTHGGGAVETQYF.

The chain recombines TRBV9 with TRBJ2-2, with unresolved D. The germline V and J ends were trimmed by 0 bases and 4 bases, with 10 bases remaining between them. The CDR3 consists of 15 residues. Germline V gene sequence: CDR1 SGDLS, CDR2 YYNGEE. CDR3 loop: CASSVGGTTTGELFF. The CDR3 DNA sequence: TGTGCCAGCAGCGTAGGGGGTACGACCACCGGGGAGCTGTTTTTT.

In this sample, this clonotype turned up a few times. The V gene is TRBV3-1, the J gene TRBJ2-5; D perhaps matches TRBD1 (5 bases). Judging by the DNA end, TRBJ2-7 fits better; the J call may be wrong. There are 15 residues in the CDR3. Germline assignment: CDR1 LGHDT and CDR2 YNNKEL (reference sequence). As DNA, the CDR3 is TGTGCCAGCAGCCTAGGACACTTAAGCTCCTACGAGCAGTACTTC. It translates to CASSLGHLSSYEQYF.

This clonotype was counted between two and nine times. The rearrangement links TRBV20-1 to TRBJ1-1; possibly TRBD1 for D (5 bases). The germline V gene has CDR1 DFQATT and CDR2 SNEGSKA (reference sequence). The V end was cut by 1 base, the J end by 5 bases, with 17 bases between. The CDR3 is 15 residues long. CDR3 nucleotide sequence: TGCAGTGCTAGAGGGGAGGGGTTCGGGAGGACTGAAGCTTTCTTT. Protein product: CSARGEGFGRTEAFF.